This T cell receptor (beta chain) was found in a study of identical twins (dated by TCRdb to 2016 to 2017). Some background on the complete study: TCR alpha and beta repertoires from monozygotic twins, unrelated adults of various ages and cord blood were deep-sequenced to test whether fetal clonotypes persist. To rule out contamination, replicate twin experiments were performed at different times with different library preparation protocols.

Every donor in the study was a healthy Caucasian. The twin cohort comprised three pairs of female monozygotic twins, all aged roughly 18 to 29 years. Miltenyi CD45RO+ enrichment and human naive T-cell isolation kits were used to isolate memory (CD45RO+) and naive T cells from PBMC. General findings and caveats noted by the study authors: Conclusions relied on cross-sectional statistical analysis, since the same donors could not be followed over many years. Fewer insertions were carried by abundant cord blood beta clonotypes, a similar but weaker trend appeared in young adult naive repertoires, and no such trend appeared in memory repertoires. Invariant T cells such as MAIT and iNKT could partly confound zero-insertion analyses, although diverse VJ usage argued against such confounding for most clonotypes. Compared with coincidental sharing between unrelated individuals, out-of-frame TCR alpha sequences shared between twins showed an excess of sequences with low generation probability. Recombination models systematically underestimated out-of-frame TCR alpha sharing in monozygotic twins but agreed with sharing between unrelated individuals. Excess twin sharing in beta out-of-frame sequences was weaker because fewer shared sequences lowered the signal-to-noise ratio.

Receptor amplification or capture employed 5' RACE. TCRdb names Illumina HiSeq 2000 as the instrument used. Template switching added a universal primer binding site, and the final cDNA carried a unique molecular identifier that allowed TCR cDNA molecules to be counted accurately. Specific primers in the conserved constant-segment region were used to synthesize first-strand cDNA for the TCR alpha and beta chains. To control for contamination, each cDNA library was double barcoded with a SMART-Mk sample barcode plus Illumina barcodes. TruSeq adapter sequences and Illumina sample barcodes were added in two successive PCR steps. Sequencing of the TCR alpha and beta cDNA libraries was done on the Illumina HiSeq platform using custom primers. The authors' analysis ran thus. MiGEC was used to process raw reads and extract unique molecular identifiers, and MiXCR was used to find CDR3 positions. For each individual, recombination models were inferred using an EM algorithm with the repgenHMM and IGoR tools. Shared clonotypes were analyzed with the tcR package in R, and sharing was normalized by the product of cloneset sizes. To study raw recombination free of thymic and clonal selection effects, out-of-frame nonproductive sequences were analyzed. Starting from the raw public reads, TCRdb applied fastp trimming at Q25, assembled clones with MiXCR and retained in-frame beta chains. When rows share a CDR3 protein, they turn into one entry using the most common DNA and genes. These V and J calls rely on TCRdb rather than the paper's analysis. The sample table holds 200,000 to 250,000 distinct CDR3 sequences, of which more than 9.5% were seen once. Under 4.5% of the sample goes to the ten largest clones.

The V end gives up 6 bases and the J end 10 bases, leaving 10 bases in the junction not matched to a gene. Inclusive of the bounding cysteine and phenylalanine, the CDR3 is 15 residues long. This entry keeps only the CDR3 DNA: 45 bases, framed from base 1. Concerning this clonotype: It lacks a known antigen. No quality values exist for individual bases; no much larger clone is one base distant.

The data were also submitted as part of a second study, on yellow fever vaccine responses in identical twins. As described in the second report: According to the authors, in identical twins the way T cells responded to vaccination appeared partly convergent and partly personalized. In the study, vaccine-responding T cell clones were precisely tracked in identical twins.

Sequencing used memory (CD45RO+) T cells sorted from blood. The cell subset or site label of this sample denotes: CD45RO+ enriched T cells. This receptor was identified in a woman between 18 and 30 years old in good health. In this chain, TRBV12-3 or TRBV12-4 is recombined with TRBJ2-1, and 12 junctional nucleotides match TRBD1. The nucleotide sequence reads as follows: TGTGCCAGCAGGGCTGGGACAGGGGGCGTCTTAGAGCAGTTCTTC. Its translation reads: CASRAGTGGVLEQFF.